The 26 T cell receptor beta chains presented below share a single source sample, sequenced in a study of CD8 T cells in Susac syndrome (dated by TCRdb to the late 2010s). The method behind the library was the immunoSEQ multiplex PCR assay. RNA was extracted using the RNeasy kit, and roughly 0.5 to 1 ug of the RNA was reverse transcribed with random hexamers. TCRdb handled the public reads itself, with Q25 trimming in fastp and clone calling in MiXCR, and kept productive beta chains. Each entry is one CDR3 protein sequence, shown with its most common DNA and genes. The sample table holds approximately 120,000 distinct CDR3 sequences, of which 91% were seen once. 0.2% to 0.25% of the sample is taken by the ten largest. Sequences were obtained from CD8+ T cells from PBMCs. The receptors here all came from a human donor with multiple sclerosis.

CDR3 residues: CASSFLAGGPKFF. The DNA of the CDR3 is TGTGCCAGCAGTTTTCTAGCGGGAGGGCCGAAGTTCTTC. V and J are TRBV28 and TRBJ2-1; 12 bases align to TRBD2. The length of the CDR3 is 13 residues. Trimming cost V 3 bases and J 14 bases; bases outside gene matches: 5. CDR1 MDHEN and CDR2 SYDVKM come from the germline V gene.

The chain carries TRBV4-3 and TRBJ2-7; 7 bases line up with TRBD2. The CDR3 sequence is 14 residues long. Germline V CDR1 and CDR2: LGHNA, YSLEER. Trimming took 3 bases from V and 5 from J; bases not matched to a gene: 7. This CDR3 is CASSHGRGGNEQYF. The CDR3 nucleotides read TGCGCCAGCAGCCACGGTAGGGGAGGGAACGAGCAGTACTTC.

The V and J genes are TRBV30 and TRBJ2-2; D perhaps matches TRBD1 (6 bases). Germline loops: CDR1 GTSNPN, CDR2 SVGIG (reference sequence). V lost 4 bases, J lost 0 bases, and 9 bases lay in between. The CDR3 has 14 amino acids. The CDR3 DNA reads TGTGCCTGGATGGACAGTACGAACACCGGGGAGCTGTTTTTT. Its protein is CAWMDSTNTGELFF. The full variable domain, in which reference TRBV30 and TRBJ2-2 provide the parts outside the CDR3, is SQTIHQWPATLVQPVGSPLSLECTVEGTSNPNLYWYRQAAGRGLQLLFYSVGIGQISSEVPQNLSASRPQDRQFILSSKKLLLSDSGFYLCAWMDSTNTGELFFGEGSRLTVL.

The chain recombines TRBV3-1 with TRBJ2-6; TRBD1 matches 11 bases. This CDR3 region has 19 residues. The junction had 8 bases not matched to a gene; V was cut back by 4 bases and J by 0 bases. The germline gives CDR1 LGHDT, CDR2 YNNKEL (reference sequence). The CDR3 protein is CASSPSKGTGGSGANVLTF. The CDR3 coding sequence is TGTGCCAGCAGCCCGTCTAAGGGGACAGGGGGCTCTGGGGCCAACGTCCTGACTTTC.

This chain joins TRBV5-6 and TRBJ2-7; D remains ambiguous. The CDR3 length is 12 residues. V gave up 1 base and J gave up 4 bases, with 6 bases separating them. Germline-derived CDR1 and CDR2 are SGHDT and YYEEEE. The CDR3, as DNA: TGTGCCAGCAGCTTGACTGATTACGAGCAGTACTTC. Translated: CASSLTDYEQYF.

The CDR3 DNA reads TGTGCCAGCAGTTCCCCCGTTGAGCGGGCGGCTGGGGCCAACGTCCTGACTTTC. Its translation: CASSSPVERAAGANVLTF. The gene calls are TRBV28 and TRBJ2-6; tentative D call: TRBD2 (6 bases). The V gene lost 4 bases and the J gene lost 2 bases, with 18 bases spanning the gap. The CDR3 is 18 residues long. Germline CDR1 and CDR2: MDHEN and SYDVKM.

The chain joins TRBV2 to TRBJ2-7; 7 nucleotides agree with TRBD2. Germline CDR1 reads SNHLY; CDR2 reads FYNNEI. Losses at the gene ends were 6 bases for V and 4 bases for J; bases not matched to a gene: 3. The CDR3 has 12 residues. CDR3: CASRGGIYEQYF. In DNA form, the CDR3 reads TGTGCCAGCAGGGGGGGGATATACGAGCAGTACTTC.

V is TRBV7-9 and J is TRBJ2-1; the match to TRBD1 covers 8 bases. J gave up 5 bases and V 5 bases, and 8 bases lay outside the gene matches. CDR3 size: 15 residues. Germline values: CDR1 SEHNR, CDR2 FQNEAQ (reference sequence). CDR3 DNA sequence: TGTGCCAGCAGCAGCCCCGACAGGGGACACAATGAGCAGTTCTTC. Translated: CASSSPDRGHNEQFF.

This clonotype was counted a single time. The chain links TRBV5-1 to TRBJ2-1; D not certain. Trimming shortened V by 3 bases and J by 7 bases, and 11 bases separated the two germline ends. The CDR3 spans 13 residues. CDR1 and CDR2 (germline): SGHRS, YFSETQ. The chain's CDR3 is CASSSGPLNEQFF. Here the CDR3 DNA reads TGCGCCAGCAGCTCGGGCCCCCTAAATGAGCAGTTCTTC.

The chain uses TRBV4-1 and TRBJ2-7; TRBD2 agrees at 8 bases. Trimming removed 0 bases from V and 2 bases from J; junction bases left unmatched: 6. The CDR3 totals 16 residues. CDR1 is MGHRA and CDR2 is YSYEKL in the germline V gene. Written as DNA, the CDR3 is TGCGCCAGCAGCCAAGAAGGGCCCGGGAGGGCCTACGAGCAGTACTTC. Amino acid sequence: CASSQEGPGRAYEQYF.

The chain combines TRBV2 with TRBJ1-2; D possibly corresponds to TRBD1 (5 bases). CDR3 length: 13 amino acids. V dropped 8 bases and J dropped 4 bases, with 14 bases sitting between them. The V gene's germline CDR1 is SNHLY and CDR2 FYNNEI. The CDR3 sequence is CASGTKGGYGYTF. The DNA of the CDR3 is TGTGCCAGCGGGACGAAGGGAGGCTATGGCTACACCTTC.

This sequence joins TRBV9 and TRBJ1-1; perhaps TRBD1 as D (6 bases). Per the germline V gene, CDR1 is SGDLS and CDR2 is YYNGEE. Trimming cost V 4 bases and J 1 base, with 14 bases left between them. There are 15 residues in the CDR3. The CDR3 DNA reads TGTGCCAGCAGCCGAACCGGGACACCGAACACTGAAGCTTTCTTT. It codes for CASSRTGTPNTEAFF.

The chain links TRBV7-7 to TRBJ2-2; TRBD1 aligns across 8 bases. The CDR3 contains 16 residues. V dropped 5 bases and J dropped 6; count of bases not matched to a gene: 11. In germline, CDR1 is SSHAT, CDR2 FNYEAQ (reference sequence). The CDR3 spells CASSPNAGGAAGELFF. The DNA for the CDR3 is TGTGCCAGCAGCCCTAACGCAGGGGGCGCGGCCGGGGAGCTGTTTTTT.

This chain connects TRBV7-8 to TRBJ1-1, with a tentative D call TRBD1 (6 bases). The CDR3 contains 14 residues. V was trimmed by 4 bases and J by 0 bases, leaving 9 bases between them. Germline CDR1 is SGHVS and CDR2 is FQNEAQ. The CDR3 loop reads CASSYGQMNTEAFF. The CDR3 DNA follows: TGTGCCAGCAGCTATGGACAGATGAACACTGAAGCTTTCTTT.

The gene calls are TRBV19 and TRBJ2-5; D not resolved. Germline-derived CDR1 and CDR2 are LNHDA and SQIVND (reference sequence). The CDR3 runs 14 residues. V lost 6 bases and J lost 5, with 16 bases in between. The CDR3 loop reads CASSPRPPSETQYF. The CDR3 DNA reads TGTGCCAGTAGCCCGAGACCCCCATCTGAGACCCAGTACTTC.

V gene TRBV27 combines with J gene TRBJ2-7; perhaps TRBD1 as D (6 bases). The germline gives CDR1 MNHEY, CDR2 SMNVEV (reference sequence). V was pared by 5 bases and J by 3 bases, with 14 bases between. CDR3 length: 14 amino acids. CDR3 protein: CASSPKEQGYEQYF. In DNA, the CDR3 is TGTGCCAGCAGTCCAAAAGAACAGGGCTACGAGCAGTACTTC.

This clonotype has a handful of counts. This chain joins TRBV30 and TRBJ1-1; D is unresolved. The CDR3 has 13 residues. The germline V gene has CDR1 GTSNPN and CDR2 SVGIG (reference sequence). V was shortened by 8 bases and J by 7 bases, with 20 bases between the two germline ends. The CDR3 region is CARTIPHEGEAFF. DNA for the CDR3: TGTGCCCGGACTATACCTCATGAGGGTGAAGCTTTCTTT.

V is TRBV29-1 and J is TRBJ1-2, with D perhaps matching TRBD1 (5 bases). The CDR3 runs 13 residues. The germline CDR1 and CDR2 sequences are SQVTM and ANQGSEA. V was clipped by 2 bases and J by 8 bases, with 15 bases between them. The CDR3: CSVERAGAGGYTF. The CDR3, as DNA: TGCAGCGTTGAACGGGCAGGCGCAGGGGGCTACACCTTC. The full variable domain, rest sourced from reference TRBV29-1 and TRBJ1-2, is SAVISQKPSRDICQRGTSLTIQCQVDSQVTMMFWYRQQPGQSLTLIATANQGSEATYESGFVIDKFPISRPNLTFSTLTVSNMSPEDSSIYLCSVERAGAGGYTFGSGTRLTVV.

Written as DNA, the CDR3 is TGTGCCAGCAGTTTAGAGCTAGCAGCCGGCTACGAGCAGTACTTC. Protein sequence: CASSLELAAGYEQYF. The chain joins TRBV12-3 or TRBV12-4 to TRBJ2-7; a possible D gene is TRBD2 (5 bases). V was clipped by 1 base and J by 3 bases, with 13 bases between them. CDR3 length: 15 residues.

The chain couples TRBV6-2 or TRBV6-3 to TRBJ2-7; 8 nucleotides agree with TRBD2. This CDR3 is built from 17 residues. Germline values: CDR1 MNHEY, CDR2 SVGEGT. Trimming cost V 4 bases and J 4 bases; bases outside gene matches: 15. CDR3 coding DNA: TGTGCCAGCAGTTCCTGGGGCGGGAGGCTTGAAGGGTACGAGCAGTACTTC. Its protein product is CASSSWGGRLEGYEQYF.

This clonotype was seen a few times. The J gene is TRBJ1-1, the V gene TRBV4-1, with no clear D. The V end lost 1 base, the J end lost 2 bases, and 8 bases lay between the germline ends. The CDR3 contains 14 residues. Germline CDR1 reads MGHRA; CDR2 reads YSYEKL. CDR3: CASSQGSVNTEAFF. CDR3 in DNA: TGCGCCAGCAGCCAAGGATCGGTTAACACTGAAGCTTTCTTT.

As DNA, the CDR3 is TGTGCCAGCAGCCCTTCTTCCGCTGAAGCTTTCTTT. This gives the protein CASSPSSAEAFF. The genes are TRBV5-4 and TRBJ1-1; D unclear. The V and J ends lost 4 bases and 6 bases respectively, with 10 bases between them. This CDR3 is 12 amino acids long. Germline V gives CDR1 SGHNT, CDR2 YYREEE (reference sequence).

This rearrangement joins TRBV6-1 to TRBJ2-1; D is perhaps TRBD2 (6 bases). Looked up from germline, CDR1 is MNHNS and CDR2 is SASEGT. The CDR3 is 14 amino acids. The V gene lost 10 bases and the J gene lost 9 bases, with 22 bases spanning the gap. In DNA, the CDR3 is TGTGCCACTCTAGGGCTAGCGACCGTTAGTGAGCAGTTCTTC. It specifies CATLGLATVSEQFF.

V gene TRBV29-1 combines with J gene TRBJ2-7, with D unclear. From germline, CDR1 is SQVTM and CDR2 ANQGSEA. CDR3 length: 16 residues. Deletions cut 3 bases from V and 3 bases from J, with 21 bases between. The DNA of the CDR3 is TGCAGCGTTGATGGGGAAGGAGCAGGTGGCAACTACGAGCAGTACTTC. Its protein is CSVDGEGAGGNYEQYF.

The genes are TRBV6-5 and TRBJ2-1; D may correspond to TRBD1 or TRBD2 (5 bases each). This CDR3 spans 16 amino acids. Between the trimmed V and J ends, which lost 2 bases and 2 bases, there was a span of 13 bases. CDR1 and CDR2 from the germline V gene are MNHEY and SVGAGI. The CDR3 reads CASSYQGWDAYNEQFF. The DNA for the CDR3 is TGTGCCAGCAGTTACCAGGGTTGGGACGCCTACAATGAGCAGTTCTTC.

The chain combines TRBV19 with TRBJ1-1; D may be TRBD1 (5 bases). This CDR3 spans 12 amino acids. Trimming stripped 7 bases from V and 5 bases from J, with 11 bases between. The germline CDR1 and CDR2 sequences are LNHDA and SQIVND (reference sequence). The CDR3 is CASKQGGTEAFF. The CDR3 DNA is TGTGCCAGTAAGCAGGGTGGTACTGAAGCTTTCTTT.